Described below is a single TCR beta chain sequence and its context. The antigen is unknown. From RNA transcripts, TCR beta CDR3 regions were amplified. The HTBI set primed first-round TCR CDR3 RT-PCR. A single record per CDR3 protein comes from TCRdb applying MiXCR to the multiplex PCR reads. This sample yields fewer than 800,000 distinct CDR3 sequences, of which 16% are seen a single time; around 7.7% belongs to the top ten. Hyperthyroidism in the patients, aged 18 to 65, was newly diagnosed and under 2 months in duration. Thyroid ultrasound and orbital computed tomography, with clinical symptoms and serum thyroxine and TRAb, informed diagnoses. The entry originates in a study of T cells in Graves' hyperthyroidism and ophthalmopathy. Study-wide results and limits: From stable hyperthyroidism, ophthalmopathy was set apart by a 13 V-J model. Onset of ophthalmopathy came a median 6.5 months after the model predicted it.

Germline V gene data show CDR1 as MNHEY and CDR2 as SMNVEV (reference sequence). This CDR3 has 16 residues. With 2 bases removed from V and 2 bases from J, the gap between germline ends came to 13 bases. Sequencing was done on a sample of blood. The chain employs TRBV27 and TRBJ1-5, with no clear D. The TCR sequence derives from a man younger than 35 with Graves' hyperthyroidism. CDR3 sequence: CASSLGSVGGNQPQHF. The DNA of the CDR3 is TGTGCCAGCAGTTTAGGATCTGTTGGCGGCAATCAGCCCCAGCATTTT.